A single sample is the source of the 25 T cell receptor beta chains below, sequenced in a study of T cell changes during pregnancy in multiple sclerosis. TCRdb's copy holds only in-frame clones and misses some; the assay was immunoSEQ multiplex PCR. Of some 60,000 clones listed, roughly 90% are singletons. Sequenced here: peripheral blood, sampled in the second trimester of pregnancy. The receptors here all came from a female donor with multiple sclerosis, enrolled in a pregnancy study.

The chain links TRBV12-5 to TRBJ2-3; 8 bases align to TRBD1. The junction had 2 bases not matched to a gene; V was cut back by 1 base and J by 2 bases. The CDR3 loop spans 15 amino acids. Germline values: CDR1 LGHNT, CDR2 FRNRAP. The CDR3 bases are TGTGCTAGTGGTTTGGGGACAGGGACCACAGATACGCAGTATTTT. Encoded protein: CASGLGTGTTDTQYF.

This clone came up once. This chain uses TRBV5-5 with TRBJ1-3, with D unresolved. The germline CDR1 and CDR2 sequences are SGHKS and YYEKEE (reference sequence). CDR3 length: 16 amino acids. V was shortened by 4 bases and J by 4 bases, with 18 bases between the two germline ends. The CDR3 protein is CASSTGGSLIGNTIYF. As DNA, the CDR3 is TGTGCCAGCAGCACCGGCGGTAGCCTGATCGGAAACACCATATATTTT. Filled out from reference TRBV5-5 and TRBJ1-3, the complete variable domain reads DAGVTQSPTHLIKTRGQQVTLRCSPISGHKSVSWYQQVLGQGPQFIFQYYEKEERGRGNFPDRFSARQFPNYSSELNVNALLLGDSALYLCASSTGGSLIGNTIYFGEGSWLTVV.

This clone was detected once. The chain uses TRBV5-1 and TRBJ1-2, with D unclear. CDR1 and CDR2 from the germline V gene are SGHRS and YFSETQ. The V and J ends lost 4 bases and 8 bases respectively, with 30 bases between them. This CDR3 spans 18 amino acids. CDR3 nucleotide sequence: TGCGCCAGCAGCCGATCTAGTGATCCGGGGTTCAGTCTTGGGGGCTACACCTTC. Translation gives CASSRSSDPGFSLGGYTF.

The chain links TRBV6-6 to TRBJ1-1; TRBD1 agrees at 8 bases. This CDR3 comprises 14 residues. Per germline, CDR1 MNHNY and CDR2 SVGAGI (reference sequence). Germline trimming cut 4 bases from V and 6 bases from J; bases unmatched to any gene: 7. DNA for the CDR3: TGTGCCAGCAGTTCCCAGGGGGCGATCTCTGAAGCTTTCTTT. Translation: CASSSQGAISEAFF.

The chain has TRBV6-5 and TRBJ2-7; possible D gene TRBD1, 5 bases. Germline V CDR1 and CDR2: MNHEY, SVGAGI. The ends were cut back, 2 bases at V and 6 bases at J, with 14 bases in the middle. The CDR3 extends over 14 amino acids. CDR3 nucleotide sequence: TGTGCCAGCAGTTACGGAAGACAGTTCCTCGAGCAGTACTTC. It encodes CASSYGRQFLEQYF.

The chain combines TRBV7-2 with TRBJ1-6; TRBD1 is a possible D gene (6 bases). The V and J ends lost 4 bases and 7 bases respectively, with 11 bases between them. The germline V gene encodes CDR1 SGHTA and CDR2 FQGNSA. CDR3 size: 14 residues. The CDR3: CASSSRTVNSPLHF. Written as DNA, the CDR3 is TGTGCCAGCAGCTCGCGGACAGTCAATTCACCCCTCCACTTT.

The chain has TRBV2 and TRBJ1-2, with D maybe TRBD1 (5 bases). The CDR3 runs to 14 residues. Deletions cut 7 bases from V and 12 bases from J, with 24 bases between. In germline, CDR1 is SNHLY, CDR2 FYNNEI. The CDR3 DNA is TGTGCCAGCACGGCGGTAGGGGTTACCAGGCCGGACACCTTC. Protein sequence: CASTAVGVTRPDTF. Supplemented by reference TRBV2 and TRBJ1-2, the full variable domain reads EPEVTQTPSHQVTQMGQEVILRCVPISNHLYFYWYRQILGQKVEFLVSFYNNEISEKSEIFDDQFSVERPDGSNFTLKIRSTKLEDSAMYFCASTAVGVTRPDTFGSGTRLTVV.

The table lists this clone with a count of one. The rearrangement links TRBV7-6 to TRBJ1-4; no clear D. The CDR3 has 15 amino acids. V gave up 5 bases and J gave up 0 bases, with 10 bases separating them. Germline-derived CDR1 and CDR2 are SGHVS and FNYEAQ. This CDR3 reads CASSRHQATNEKLFF. The DNA of the CDR3 is TGTGCCAGCAGCCGACACCAGGCAACTAATGAAAAACTGTTTTTT.

The chain joins TRBV10-2 to TRBJ2-7; 8 nucleotides agree with TRBD2. J lost 0 bases, V lost 6 bases, and 7 bases had no gene match. Germline lookup yields CDR1 WSHSY and CDR2 SAAADI. This CDR3 has 15 residues. The CDR3 protein is CASRRGGTISYEQYF. The CDR3 DNA reads as TGCGCCAGCAGACGGGGGGGCACCATCTCCTACGAGCAGTACTTC.

The chain couples TRBV7-9 to TRBJ2-7, with D tentatively TRBD1 (6 bases). The CDR3 length is 14 residues. The germline gives CDR1 SEHNR, CDR2 FQNEAQ (reference sequence). Trimming removed 1 base from V and 3 bases from J, with 10 bases in between. CDR3 sequence: CASSLEGGHYEQYF. CDR3 coding DNA: TGTGCCAGCAGCTTAGAAGGGGGTCACTACGAGCAGTACTTC.

The chain links TRBV11-2 to TRBJ2-7; D is possibly TRBD2 (6 bases). Trimming left V 3 bases short and J 2 bases short, with 17 bases between. The germline gives CDR1 SGHAT, CDR2 FQNNGV. CDR3 length: 16 amino acids. CDR3 nucleotide sequence: TGTGCCAGCAGCTTTGCCGGGACTCAACCTCCCTACGAGCAGTACTTC. Translating it yields CASSFAGTQPPYEQYF.

The chain couples TRBV6-5 to TRBJ1-4; TRBD1 is a possible D gene (6 bases). The CDR3 spans 15 residues. The germline CDR1 and CDR2 sequences are MNHEY and SVGAGI. V was clipped by 2 bases and J by 8 bases, with 15 bases between them. The CDR3 reads CASSYNEGGAEKLFF. In nucleotides, the CDR3 is TGTGCCAGCAGTTACAATGAGGGGGGGGCAGAAAAACTGTTTTTT.

The chain couples TRBV2 to TRBJ2-1, with 9 bases aligning to TRBD1. Germline V gene data show CDR1 as SNHLY and CDR2 as FYNNEI. With V trimmed by 4 bases and J by 8 bases, 6 bases remained unmatched. This CDR3 is built from 14 residues. In DNA form, the CDR3 reads TGTGCCAGCAGTGCAGGACAGGGGTTGTATGAGCAGTTCTTC. Translation gives CASSAGQGLYEQFF.

The rearrangement links TRBV5-6 to TRBJ2-1; TRBD2 agrees at 8 bases. Germline CDR1 SGHDT, CDR2 YYEEEE. The J segment lost 4 bases and the V segment lost 1 base, leaving 7 bases of the junction unmatched. The CDR3 consists of 16 residues. The CDR3 protein is CASSLLSGGVYNEQFF. CDR3 coding DNA: TGTGCCAGCAGCTTGTTGAGCGGGGGTGTATACAATGAGCAGTTCTTC.

This chain links TRBV19 with TRBJ1-2; 10 bases match TRBD1. Looked up from germline, CDR1 is LNHDA and CDR2 is SQIVND (reference sequence). After removal of 6 bases from V and 6 bases from J, the junction contained 7 bases not matched to a gene. CDR3 length equals 14 residues. The CDR3 sequence is CASRRDRGNNGYTF. The CDR3 bases are TGTGCCAGTAGAAGGGACAGGGGTAATAATGGCTACACCTTC.

CDR3 protein: CASTQGARNTEAFF. In DNA form, the CDR3 reads TGCGCCAGCACCCAGGGGGCGAGAAACACTGAAGCTTTCTTT. V usage is TRBV5-1 and J usage is TRBJ1-1, with 8 bases matching TRBD1. CDR1 is SGHRS and CDR2 is YFSETQ in the germline V gene. The trim removed 6 bases at V and 2 bases at J, leaving 6 bases unmatched. The CDR3 loop spans 14 amino acids.

The rearrangement uses TRBV5-6 and TRBJ1-2; TRBD1 matches 7 bases. This CDR3 has 13 residues. CDR1 and CDR2 (germline): SGHDT, YYEEEE. V lost 5 bases, J lost 5 bases, and 6 bases stayed unmatched. In DNA, the CDR3 is TGTGCCAGCAGAGGACAGGATCTATATGGCTACACCTTC. This sequence encodes CASRGQDLYGYTF.

V is TRBV5-1 and J is TRBJ2-7; 7 positions agree with TRBD2. V lost 2 bases and J lost 5; bases outside the gene matches: 4. CDR3 size: 13 residues. Germline V gene sequence: CDR1 SGHRS, CDR2 YFSETQ. The chain's CDR3 is CASSFSGRDEQYF. In DNA, the CDR3 is TGCGCCAGCAGCTTTTCTGGGAGGGACGAGCAGTACTTC.

For the CDR3, the DNA is TGTGCCAGCAGCGTTGCTGGAGGGATCACCGGGGAGCTGTTTTTT. This codes for CASSVAGGITGELFF. V usage is TRBV9 and J usage is TRBJ2-2, with TRBD2 as a possible D gene (6 bases). Germline CDR1 and CDR2: SGDLS and YYNGEE. V gave up 2 bases and J gave up 4 bases, with 12 bases separating them. The length of the CDR3 is 15 residues. The full variable domain, completed using reference TRBV9 and TRBJ2-2, is DSGVTQTPKHLITATGQRVTLRCSPRSGDLSVYWYQQSLDQGLQFLIQYYNGEERAKGNILERFSAQQFPDLHSELNLSSLELGDSALYFCASSVAGGITGELFFGEGSRLTVL.

V usage is TRBV28 and J usage is TRBJ2-7, with 9 positions matching TRBD1. This CDR3 has 15 amino acids. The germline gives CDR1 MDHEN, CDR2 SYDVKM. Trimming removed 2 bases from V and 5 bases from J; junction bases left unmatched: 7. This CDR3 is CASSLVGQGTHEQYF. The DNA for the CDR3 is TGTGCCAGCAGTTTAGTGGGACAGGGCACCCACGAGCAGTACTTC.

CDR3 in DNA: TGTGCCAGCAGCCGAGGTCCCTCCGGTTCACCCCTCCACTTT. It translates to CASSRGPSGSPLHF. The chain uses TRBV7-9 and TRBJ1-6; D not resolved. This CDR3 region has 14 residues. Trimming shortened V by 5 bases and J by 9 bases, and 14 bases separated the two germline ends. The germline CDR1 and CDR2 sequences are SEHNR and FQNEAQ (reference sequence).

The DNA for the CDR3 is TGTGCCAGCAGTGAGTTACAGGGCCGGGTAGCTGAAGCTTTCTTT. As protein: CASSELQGRVAEAFF. The V call is TRBV2, the J call TRBJ1-1; a possible D gene is TRBD1 (6 bases). Germline CDR1 SNHLY, CDR2 FYNNEI. V lost 3 bases, J lost 6 bases, and 17 bases lay in between. The CDR3 consists of 15 residues.

The chain is built from TRBV5-5 and TRBJ1-5, with D possibly matching TRBD1 (5 bases). The V end lost 4 bases, the J end lost 6 bases, and 14 bases lay between the germline ends. The CDR3 sequence is 14 residues long. Germline V gene lookup returns CDR1 SGHKS and CDR2 YYEKEE (reference sequence). CDR3 sequence reads: CASSGGGGSQPQHF. CDR3 in DNA: TGTGCCAGCAGCGGGGGTGGGGGGAGTCAGCCCCAGCATTTT.

This clone came up a few times. This chain connects TRBV4-1 to TRBJ1-6; TRBD1 might be the D (5 bases). V gave up 8 bases and J gave up 6 bases, with 17 bases separating them. Germline V lookup: CDR1 MGHRA, CDR2 YSYEKL. This CDR3 comprises 15 residues. CDR3 nucleotides: TGCGCCAGCGGGGCGGCGGGAGGGATTAATTCACCCCTCCACTTT. Translated, it gives CASGAAGGINSPLHF.

The chain uses TRBV7-2 and TRBJ2-3, with TRBD1 as a possible D gene (7 bases). CDR3 length: 16 amino acids. The germline CDR1 and CDR2 sequences are SGHTA and FQGNSA. V dropped 2 bases and J dropped 2 bases, with 14 bases sitting between them. CDR3 sequence reads: CASSLNGGTATDTQYF. For the CDR3, the DNA is TGTGCCAGCAGCTTAAATGGAGGGACAGCCACAGATACGCAGTATTTT.